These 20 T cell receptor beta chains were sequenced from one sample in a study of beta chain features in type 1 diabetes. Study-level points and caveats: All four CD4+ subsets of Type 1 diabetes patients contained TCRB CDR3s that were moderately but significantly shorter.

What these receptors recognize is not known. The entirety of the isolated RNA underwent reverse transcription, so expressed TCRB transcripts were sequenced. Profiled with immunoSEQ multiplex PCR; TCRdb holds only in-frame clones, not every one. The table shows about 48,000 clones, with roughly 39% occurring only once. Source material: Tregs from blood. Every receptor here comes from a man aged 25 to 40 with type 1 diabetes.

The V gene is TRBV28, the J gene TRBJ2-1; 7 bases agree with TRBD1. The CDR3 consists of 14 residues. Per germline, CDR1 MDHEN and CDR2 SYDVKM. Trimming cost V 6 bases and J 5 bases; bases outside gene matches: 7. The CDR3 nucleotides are TGTGCCAGCAGACTAGGGACAGTCCACAATGAGCAGTTCTTC. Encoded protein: CASRLGTVHNEQFF.

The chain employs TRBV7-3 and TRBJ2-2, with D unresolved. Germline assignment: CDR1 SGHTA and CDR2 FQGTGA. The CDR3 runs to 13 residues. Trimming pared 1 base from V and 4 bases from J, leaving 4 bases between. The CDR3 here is CASSLRGTGELFF. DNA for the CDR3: TGTGCCAGCAGCTTAAGAGGCACCGGGGAGCTGTTTTTT.

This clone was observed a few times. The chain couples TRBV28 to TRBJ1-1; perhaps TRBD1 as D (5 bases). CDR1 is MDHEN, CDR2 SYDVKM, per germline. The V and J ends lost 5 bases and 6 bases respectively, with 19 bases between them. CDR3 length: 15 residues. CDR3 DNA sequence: TGTGCCAGCAGTCCATGGGGCCTGGGGGGGTCTGAAGCTTTCTTT. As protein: CASSPWGLGGSEAFF.

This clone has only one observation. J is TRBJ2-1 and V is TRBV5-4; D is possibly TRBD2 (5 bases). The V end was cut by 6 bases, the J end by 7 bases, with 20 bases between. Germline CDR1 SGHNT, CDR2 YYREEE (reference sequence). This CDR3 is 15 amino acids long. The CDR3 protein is CASTVRQLERNEQFF. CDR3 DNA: TGTGCCAGCACCGTCAGGCAACTAGAGAGGAATGAGCAGTTCTTC. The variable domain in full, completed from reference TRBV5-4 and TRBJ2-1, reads ETGVTQSPTHLIKTRGQQVTLRCSSQSGHNTVSWYQQALGQGPQFIFQYYREEENGRGNFPPRFSGLQFPNYSSELNVNALELDDSALYLCASTVRQLERNEQFFGPGTRLTVL.

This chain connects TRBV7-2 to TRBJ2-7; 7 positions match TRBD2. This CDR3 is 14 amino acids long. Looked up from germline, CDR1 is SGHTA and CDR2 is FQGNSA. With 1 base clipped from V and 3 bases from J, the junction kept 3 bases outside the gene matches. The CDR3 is CASSLGRELYEQYF. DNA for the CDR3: TGTGCCAGCAGCTTAGGGCGGGAGCTCTACGAGCAGTACTTC.

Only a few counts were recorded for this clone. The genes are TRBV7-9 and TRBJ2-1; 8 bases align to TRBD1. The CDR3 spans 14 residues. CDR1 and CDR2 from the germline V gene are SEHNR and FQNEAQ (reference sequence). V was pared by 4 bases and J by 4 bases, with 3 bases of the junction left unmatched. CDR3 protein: CASSWTGFYNEQFF. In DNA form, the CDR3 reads TGTGCCAGCAGCTGGACAGGGTTTTACAATGAGCAGTTCTTC.

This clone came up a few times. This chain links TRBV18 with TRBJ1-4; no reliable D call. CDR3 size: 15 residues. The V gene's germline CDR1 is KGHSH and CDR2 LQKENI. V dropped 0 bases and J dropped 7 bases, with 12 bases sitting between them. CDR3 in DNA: TGTGCCAGCTCACCACCGGGGATGGAGGGTGAAAAACTGTTTTTT. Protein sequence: CASSPPGMEGEKLFF.

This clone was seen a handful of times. CDR3 region: CASSQGRRLQDGVTQYF. The CDR3 bases are TGTGCCAGCAGCCAAGGACGGAGATTACAGGATGGGGTTACGCAGTATTTT. The chain has TRBV14 and TRBJ2-3; TRBD1 is a possible D gene (5 bases). The CDR3 loop spans 17 amino acids. The V gene lost 1 base and the J gene lost 8 bases, with 22 bases spanning the gap. Per germline, CDR1 SGHDN and CDR2 FVKESK. Supplemented by reference TRBV14 and TRBJ2-3, the full variable domain reads EAGVTQFPSHSVIEKGQTVTLRCDPISGHDNLYWYRRVMGKEIKFLLHFVKESKQDESGMPNNRFLAERTGGTYSTLKVQPAELEDSGVYFCASSQGRRLQDGVTQYFGPGTRLTVL.

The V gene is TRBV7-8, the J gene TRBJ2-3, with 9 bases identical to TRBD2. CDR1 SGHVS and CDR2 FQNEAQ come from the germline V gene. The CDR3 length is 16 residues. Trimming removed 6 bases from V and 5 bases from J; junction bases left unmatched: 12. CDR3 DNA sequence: TGTGCCAGCAGTCCCACGGGAAATAGCGGGAGAGATACGCAGTATTTT. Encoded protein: CASSPTGNSGRDTQYF.

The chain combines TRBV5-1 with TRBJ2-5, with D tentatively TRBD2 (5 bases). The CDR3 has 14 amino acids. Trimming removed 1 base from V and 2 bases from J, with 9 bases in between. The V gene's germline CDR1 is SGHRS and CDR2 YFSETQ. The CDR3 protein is CASSLYGVQETQYF. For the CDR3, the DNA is TGCGCCAGCAGCTTGTACGGGGTTCAAGAGACCCAGTACTTC.

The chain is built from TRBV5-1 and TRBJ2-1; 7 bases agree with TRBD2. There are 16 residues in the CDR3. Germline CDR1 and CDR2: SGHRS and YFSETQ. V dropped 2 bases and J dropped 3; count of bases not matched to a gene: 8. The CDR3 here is CASSFGLAVIYNEQFF. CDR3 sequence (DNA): TGCGCCAGCAGCTTTGGGCTAGCGGTTATCTACAATGAGCAGTTCTTC.

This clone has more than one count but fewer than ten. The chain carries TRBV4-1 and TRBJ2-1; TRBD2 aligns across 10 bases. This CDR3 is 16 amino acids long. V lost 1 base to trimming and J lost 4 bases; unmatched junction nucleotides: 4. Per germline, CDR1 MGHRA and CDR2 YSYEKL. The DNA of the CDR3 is TGCGCCAGCAGCCAAGGTGCTAGCGGGAGTTACAATGAGCAGTTCTTC. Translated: CASSQGASGSYNEQFF.

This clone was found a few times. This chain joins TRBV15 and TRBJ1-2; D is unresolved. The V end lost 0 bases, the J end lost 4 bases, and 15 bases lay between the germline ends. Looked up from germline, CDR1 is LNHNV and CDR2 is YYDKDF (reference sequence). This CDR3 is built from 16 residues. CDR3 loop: CATSRDRNGILYGYTF. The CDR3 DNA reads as TGTGCCACCAGCAGAGATAGAAACGGGATCCTCTATGGCTACACCTTC.

Here the CDR3 DNA reads TGTGCCAGCAGTGGTTACGGGACAGGGGACAATGAGCAGTTCTTC. Amino acid sequence: CASSGYGTGDNEQFF. The J gene is TRBJ2-1, the V gene TRBV27; the match to TRBD1 covers 10 bases. Trimming removed 5 bases from V and 5 bases from J; junction bases left unmatched: 6. Germline-derived CDR1 and CDR2 are MNHEY and SMNVEV (reference sequence). The CDR3 totals 15 residues.

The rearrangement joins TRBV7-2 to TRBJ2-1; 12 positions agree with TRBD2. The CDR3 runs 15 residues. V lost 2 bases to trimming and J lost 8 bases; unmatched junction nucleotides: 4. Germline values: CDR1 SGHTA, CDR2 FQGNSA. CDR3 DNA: TGTGCCAGCAGCTTACCCTCTAGCGGGAGGGATGAGCAGTTCTTC. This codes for CASSLPSSGRDEQFF.

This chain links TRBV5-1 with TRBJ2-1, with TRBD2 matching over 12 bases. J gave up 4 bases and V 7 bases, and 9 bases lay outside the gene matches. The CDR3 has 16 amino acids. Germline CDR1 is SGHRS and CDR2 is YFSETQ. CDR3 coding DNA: TGCGCCAGCCGGACCCTAGCGGGAGGGTCTTACAATGAGCAGTTCTTC. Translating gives CASRTLAGGSYNEQFF.

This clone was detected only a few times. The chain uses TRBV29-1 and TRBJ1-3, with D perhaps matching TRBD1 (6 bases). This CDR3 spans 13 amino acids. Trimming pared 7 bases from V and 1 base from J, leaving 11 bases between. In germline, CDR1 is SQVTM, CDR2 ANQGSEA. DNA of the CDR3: TGCAGCGCTGCAGGGGAATCTGGAAACACCATATATTTT. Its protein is CSAAGESGNTIYF.

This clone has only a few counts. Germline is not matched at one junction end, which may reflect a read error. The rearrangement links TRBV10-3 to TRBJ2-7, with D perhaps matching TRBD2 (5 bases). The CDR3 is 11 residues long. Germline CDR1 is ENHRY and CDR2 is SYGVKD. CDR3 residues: CASSYPGEQYF. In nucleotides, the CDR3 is TGTGCCAGCAGTTACCCGGGGGAGCAGTACTTC.

CDR3 amino acids: CASSSRRGSNQPQHF. CDR3 nucleotides: TGTGCCAGCAGTTCTCGTAGGGGAAGCAATCAGCCCCAGCATTTT. This chain uses TRBV6-6 with TRBJ1-5; tentatively, D is TRBD1 (5 bases). Trimming shortened V by 4 bases and J by 1 base, and 11 bases separated the two germline ends. The germline V gene has CDR1 MNHNY and CDR2 SVGAGI (reference sequence). The CDR3 is 15 amino acids.

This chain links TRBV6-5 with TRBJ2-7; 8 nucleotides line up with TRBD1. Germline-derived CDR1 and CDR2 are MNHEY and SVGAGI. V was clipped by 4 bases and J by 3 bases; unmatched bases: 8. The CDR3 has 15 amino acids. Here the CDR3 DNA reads TGTGCCAGCAGTTCGGGACAGGCCGGCCTCTACGAGCAGTACTTC. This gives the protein CASSSGQAGLYEQYF.